The 29 T cell receptor beta chains presented below share a single source sample, sequenced in a study of blood T cell repertoires in COVID-19. Profiled with immunoSEQ multiplex PCR; TCRdb holds only in-frame clones, not every one. The table has fewer than 110,000 clones, more than 80% seen once; the top ten hold roughly 4.6%. Input material: peripheral blood. Every receptor here comes from a man in his forties with active or convalescent COVID-19.

This chain connects TRBV30 to TRBJ2-5; D perhaps matches TRBD2 (6 bases). CDR3 size: 14 residues. Trimming cost V 0 bases and J 7 bases, with 15 bases left between them. In germline, CDR1 is GTSNPN, CDR2 SVGIG (reference sequence). CDR3 amino acids: CAWSVRGTQGTQYF. The CDR3 nucleotides read TGTGCCTGGAGTGTACGGGGGACTCAGGGGACCCAGTACTTC.

V is TRBV7-3 and J is TRBJ2-2; TRBD2 aligns across 13 bases. V trimming: 4 bases; J trimming: 6 bases; junction bases outside the gene matches: 5. CDR1 is SGHTA and CDR2 is FQGTGA in the germline V gene. The CDR3 spans 16 residues. The CDR3 loop is CASSSGLAGVSGELFF. CDR3 DNA: TGTGCCAGCAGCTCTGGACTAGCGGGAGTGTCCGGGGAGCTGTTTTTT.

The gene calls are TRBV4-1 and TRBJ2-5; no firm D call. CDR1 is MGHRA, CDR2 YSYEKL, per germline. Between the trimmed V and J ends, which lost 1 base and 1 base, there was a span of 10 bases. The CDR3 extends over 15 amino acids. The CDR3 sequence is CASSQVMQSQETQYF. The CDR3 nucleotides are TGCGCCAGCAGCCAAGTTATGCAGTCCCAAGAGACCCAGTACTTC.

The chain employs TRBV6-6 and TRBJ1-6, with D possibly being TRBD1 (6 bases). The germline V gene has CDR1 MNHNY and CDR2 SVGAGI (reference sequence). CDR3 length: 16 amino acids. Trimming pared 6 bases from V and 1 base from J, leaving 13 bases between. CDR3 amino acids: CASRGDQGSYNSPLHF. Written as DNA, the CDR3 is TGTGCCAGCAGGGGGGATCAGGGGTCCTATAATTCACCCCTCCACTTT.

The J gene is TRBJ2-2, the V gene TRBV5-6, with 8 bases fitting TRBD2. This CDR3 has 16 amino acids. Germline CDR1 and CDR2: SGHDT and YYEEEE. The junction had 9 bases not matched to a gene; V was cut back by 5 bases and J by 3 bases. This CDR3 is CASRPAPGLDTGELFF. CDR3 in DNA: TGTGCCAGCAGGCCCGCGCCGGGACTAGACACCGGGGAGCTGTTTTTT.

This chain connects TRBV27 to TRBJ1-5; no firm D call. The V gene lost 3 bases and the J gene lost 3 bases, with 3 bases spanning the gap. Germline-derived CDR1 and CDR2 are MNHEY and SMNVEV (reference sequence). This CDR3 is built from 12 residues. CDR3 nucleotide sequence: TGTGCCAGCAGTTTCCTCAATCAGCCCCAGCATTTT. The encoded protein is CASSFLNQPQHF.

The chain carries TRBV27 and TRBJ2-1; weak D call: TRBD1 (5 bases). CDR1 and CDR2 from the germline V gene are MNHEY and SMNVEV (reference sequence). The CDR3 contains 13 residues. Trimming stripped 10 bases from V and 4 bases from J, with 14 bases between. For the CDR3, the DNA is TGTGCCAACCTACAGGTCGTGTACAATGAGCAGTTCTTC. Translating it yields CANLQVVYNEQFF.

This chain uses TRBV5-4 with TRBJ2-1; TRBD1 aligns across 8 bases. V gave up 0 bases and J gave up 5 bases; unmatched junction bases: 4. The length of the CDR3 is 15 residues. CDR1 and CDR2 (germline): SGHNT, YYREEE (reference sequence). CDR3 sequence reads: CASSLGQGWDNEQFF. The CDR3, as DNA: TGTGCCAGCAGCTTGGGACAGGGGTGGGACAATGAGCAGTTCTTC.

J is TRBJ1-1 and V is TRBV11-2, with 7 bases matching TRBD1. The V gene's germline CDR1 is SGHAT and CDR2 FQNNGV. This CDR3 contains 14 residues. The J segment lost 10 bases and the V segment lost 5 bases, leaving 13 bases of the junction unmatched. CDR3 in DNA: TGTGCCAGCAGCCCCCCGGGACAGATCACCGGAGCTTTCTTT. It codes for CASSPPGQITGAFF.

The chain has TRBV18 and TRBJ2-1, with D possibly TRBD2 on 7 matching bases. Trimming cost V 2 bases and J 4 bases, with 12 bases left between them. Germline-derived CDR1 and CDR2 are KGHSH and LQKENI. The CDR3 has 15 residues. The CDR3 loop reads CASSPKGGGYNEQFF. As DNA, the CDR3 is TGTGCCAGCTCACCAAAAGGGGGGGGATACAATGAGCAGTTCTTC.

The V call is TRBV29-1, the J call TRBJ1-4, with 10 positions matching TRBD1. Trimming cost V 7 bases and J 7 bases; bases outside gene matches: 6. In germline, CDR1 is SQVTM, CDR2 ANQGSEA. The CDR3 has 13 amino acids. The DNA for the CDR3 is TGCAGCGGGAGACAGGGGGCCGGTGAAAAACTGTTTTTT. Translated, it gives CSGRQGAGEKLFF.

This sequence joins TRBV4-1 and TRBJ2-3; D possibly corresponds to TRBD2 (6 bases). V was pared by 6 bases and J by 1 base, with 20 bases between. There are 17 residues in the CDR3. Germline V gene lookup returns CDR1 MGHRA and CDR2 YSYEKL. The CDR3 sequence: CASSSPSGDFRTDTQYF. CDR3 nucleotides: TGCGCCAGCAGTTCTCCCTCGGGAGACTTTCGCACAGATACGCAGTATTTT.

V is TRBV28 and J is TRBJ2-3; 14 nucleotides line up with TRBD2. V was pared by 4 bases and J by 3 bases, with 9 bases of the junction left unmatched. Germline CDR1 MDHEN, CDR2 SYDVKM. This CDR3 is 18 amino acids long. In nucleotides, the CDR3 is TGTGCCAGCAGTTCTCTCCGGGGACTAGCGGGAGAAACAGATACGCAGTATTTT. Amino acid sequence: CASSSLRGLAGETDTQYF.

J is TRBJ2-7 and V is TRBV5-1, with a possible D match to TRBD2 (5 bases). This CDR3 is 13 amino acids long. Germline V gives CDR1 SGHRS, CDR2 YFSETQ. With 0 bases removed from V and 12 bases from J, the gap between germline ends came to 16 bases. For the CDR3, the DNA is TGCGCCAGCAGCTTGGCCGGGAAGTCTGGGTTGTACTTC. Residues: CASSLAGKSGLYF.

This clone was counted only a few times. The genes are TRBV28 and TRBJ1-2, with D possibly matching TRBD1 (5 bases). This CDR3 region has 15 residues. Germline lookup yields CDR1 MDHEN and CDR2 SYDVKM. V shed 10 bases and J shed 5 bases, with 23 bases lying between them. The CDR3 loop is CAIRTGGQPGYGYTF. The CDR3 bases are TGTGCCATCCGAACCGGGGGTCAACCTGGGTATGGCTACACCTTC.

The chain recombines TRBV3-1 (or the pseudogene TRBV3-2) with TRBJ2-2; 13 bases are shared with TRBD2. Trimming cost V 0 bases and J 5 bases; bases outside gene matches: 6. This CDR3 spans 18 amino acids. Germline V gives CDR1 LGHDT, CDR2 YNNKEL (reference sequence). DNA of the CDR3: TGTGCCAGCAGCCAAGATCGACTAGCGGGAGGTTTAACCGGGGAGCTGTTTTTT. It yields the protein CASSQDRLAGGLTGELFF.

The sample holds one count of this clone. The chain has TRBV9 and TRBJ2-6; TRBD2 agrees at 7 bases. The CDR3 contains 16 residues. Germline-derived CDR1 and CDR2 are SGDLS and YYNGEE. The ends lost 0 bases at V and 0 bases at J; junction bases unmatched: 0. CDR3 DNA: TGTGCCAGCAGCGTAGGCGGGAGCTCTGGGGCCAACGTCCTGACTTTC. Translating gives CASSVGGSSGANVLTF.

The genes are TRBV4-1 and TRBJ1-2; no clear D gene. Germline V CDR1 and CDR2: MGHRA, YSYEKL. The V end lost 0 bases, the J end lost 5 bases, and 4 bases lay between the germline ends. The CDR3 totals 12 residues. CDR3 residues: CASSQDSYGYTF. CDR3 nucleotide sequence: TGCGCCAGCAGCCAAGACAGTTATGGCTACACCTTC.

This chain's CDR3 is CASSLTWLQGNTEAFF. CDR3 nucleotide sequence: TGCGCCAGCAGCCTGACTTGGTTACAGGGGAACACTGAAGCTTTCTTT. This rearrangement joins TRBV4-3 to TRBJ1-1, with D possibly matching TRBD1 (6 bases). CDR1 and CDR2 from the germline V gene are LGHNA and YSLEER. Trimming shortened V by 4 bases and J by 1 base, and 16 bases separated the two germline ends. The CDR3 covers 16 residues.

The J gene is TRBJ2-7, the V gene TRBV5-1; D is perhaps TRBD2 (5 bases). The length of the CDR3 is 15 residues. Trimming took 1 base from V and 6 from J, leaving 17 bases between them. Germline CDR1 SGHRS, CDR2 YFSETQ. CDR3 bases: TGCGCCAGCAGCTTGTTCGGGGAAGGCCTTCTCGAGCAGTACTTC. Its translation: CASSLFGEGLLEQYF.

This chain links TRBV27 with TRBJ1-2; 7 positions agree with TRBD1. There are 14 residues in the CDR3. The germline gives CDR1 MNHEY, CDR2 SMNVEV (reference sequence). The trim removed 6 bases at V and 0 bases at J, leaving 4 bases unmatched. CDR3 amino acids: CASRGQGANYGYTF. The CDR3 nucleotides read TGTGCCAGCAGGGGGCAGGGGGCTAACTATGGCTACACCTTC.

This rearrangement joins TRBV9 to TRBJ2-1; TRBD2 matches 8 bases. Per germline, CDR1 SGDLS and CDR2 YYNGEE. The length of the CDR3 is 16 residues. The V gene end was trimmed by 0 bases and the J gene end by 1 base; junction bases not matched to a gene: 3. The CDR3 sequence: CASSVASGGSYNEQFF. The CDR3 DNA reads as TGTGCCAGCAGCGTAGCGTCGGGAGGGTCCTACAATGAGCAGTTCTTC.

This chain connects TRBV3-1 (or the pseudogene TRBV3-2) to TRBJ2-7; 9 positions agree with TRBD1. The ends lost 2 bases at V and 2 bases at J; junction bases unmatched: 4. Germline V gene lookup returns CDR1 LGHDT and CDR2 YNNKEL (reference sequence). The CDR3 is 15 amino acids. The chain's CDR3 is CASSQTGTGPYEQYF. DNA for the CDR3: TGTGCCAGCAGCCAAACCGGGACAGGGCCCTACGAGCAGTACTTC.

The chain couples TRBV4-1 to TRBJ1-3; the D is unclear. V lost 4 bases to trimming and J lost 0 bases, with 7 bases between them. Germline V lookup: CDR1 MGHRA, CDR2 YSYEKL. CDR3 length: 14 residues. The CDR3 spells CASSPPLSGNTIYF. DNA for the CDR3: TGCGCCAGCAGCCCTCCACTCTCTGGAAACACCATATATTTT.

The chain couples TRBV9 to TRBJ1-2, with D perhaps TRBD1 (5 bases). V lost 3 bases, J lost 1 base, and 16 bases lay in between. The CDR3 sequence is 16 residues long. The germline V gene encodes CDR1 SGDLS and CDR2 YYNGEE. The CDR3 region is CASSADWGDYNYGYTF. The CDR3 DNA sequence: TGTGCCAGCAGCGCTGACTGGGGCGATTATAACTATGGCTACACCTTC.

The chain carries TRBV9 and TRBJ2-1, with D unclear. The CDR3 has 13 residues. Per the germline V gene, CDR1 is SGDLS and CDR2 is YYNGEE. With 0 bases removed from V and 4 bases from J, the gap between germline ends came to 5 bases. The CDR3 DNA is TGTGCCAGCAGCGTAGACGGGTACAATGAGCAGTTCTTC. It yields the protein CASSVDGYNEQFF.

V and J are TRBV6-5 and TRBJ1-1; D gene ambiguous. CDR3 length: 12 residues. Trimming stripped 8 bases from V and 3 bases from J, with 10 bases between. Germline V CDR1 and CDR2: MNHEY, SVGAGI. The CDR3 sequence is CASVYLHTEAFF. CDR3 bases: TGTGCCAGCGTCTACCTTCACACTGAAGCTTTCTTT.

The chain couples TRBV10-2 to TRBJ1-1, with D possibly being TRBD1 (6 bases). Germline loops: CDR1 WSHSY, CDR2 SAAADI. This CDR3 has 12 residues. V lost 10 bases to trimming and J lost 1 base, with 10 bases between them. CDR3 sequence reads: CATSRGNTEAFF. CDR3 nucleotide sequence: TGCGCCACCTCCAGGGGGAACACTGAAGCTTTCTTT.

This clone was found once. V usage is TRBV29-1 and J usage is TRBJ2-7; 7 bases agree with TRBD1. Germline values: CDR1 SQVTM, CDR2 ANQGSEA. The CDR3 sequence is 12 residues long. V lost 6 bases to trimming and J lost 2 bases; unmatched junction nucleotides: 4. The CDR3 sequence: CSVSGQPYEQYF. The DNA of the CDR3 is TGCAGCGTCTCGGGACAGCCCTACGAGCAGTACTTC.